Sequencing of this T cell receptor beta chain was carried out in a study of T cell repertoires in cytomegalovirus infection. The trim removed 5 bases at V and 0 bases at J, leaving 16 bases unmatched. Germline-derived CDR1 and CDR2 are DFQATT and SNEGSKA (reference sequence). This CDR3 comprises 18 residues. TCRdb reanalysed the reads using MiXCR and keeps one entry per CDR3 protein. The sample has a few hundred thousand distinct CDR3 sequences, approximately 22% seen once. Notes on the study in general: Cumulative public TCR beta family frequency identified CMV carriers with the relevant HLA.

About this clonotype: Its antigen remains unknown.

The V gene is TRBV20-1, the J gene TRBJ1-3, with 7 positions matching TRBD1. The sample consisted of CD8+ T cells from PBMCs. The TCR sequence derives from a human donor in good health (CMV status not recorded). Some clones in this sample may be carry-over from other donors' samples. The CDR3 here is CSAQTQGTTSYSGNTIYF. CDR3 in DNA: TGCAGTGCTCAAACACAGGGGACGACCAGTTACTCTGGAAACACCATATATTTT.